Shown below are 26 T cell receptor beta chains from a single sample sequenced in a study of T cells in Graves' hyperthyroidism and ophthalmopathy. TCR beta CDR3 sequences were amplified from RNA transcripts. HTBI primers were used for first-round RT-PCR of the TCR CDR3. TCRdb ran MiXCR on the multiplex PCR reads and lists one entry per CDR3 protein. The sample holds over 450,000 distinct CDR3 sequences, roughly 17% seen once. Sequences were obtained from blood. Every receptor here comes from a woman aged 18 to 35 with Graves' ophthalmopathy.

Of note for this clonotype: A read error may explain this, as a much larger clone is one base away. The rearrangement links TRBV6-1 to TRBJ1-1, with TRBD1 matching 8 bases. This CDR3 comprises 19 residues. Germline V gene data show CDR1 as MNHNS and CDR2 as SASEGT. The CDR3 coding sequence is TGTGCCAGCAGTCCCCGGACAGGGATGGTATCAACGGTTCGAACTGAAGCTTCCTTT. Protein: CASSPRTGMVSTVRTEASF.

This clonotype was counted ten times or more. The CDR3 DNA reads TGCAGTGCTAGAGACCGGACGGAGAACACTGAAGCTTTCTTT. The encoded protein is CSARDRTENTEAFF. The chain joins TRBV20-1 to TRBJ1-1, with D unclear. CDR3 length equals 14 residues. V was cut by 0 bases and J by 1 base, with 9 bases left in between. The germline gives CDR1 DFQATT, CDR2 SNEGSKA (reference sequence).

At least ten counts were recorded for this clonotype. The chain couples TRBV6-2 or TRBV6-3 to TRBJ1-1; D remains ambiguous. The V end lost 5 bases, the J end lost 0 bases, and 10 bases lay between the germline ends. The CDR3 spans 14 residues. Germline CDR1 is MNHEY and CDR2 is SVGEGT. CDR3 DNA: TGTGCCAGCAGTCCTCGATGGGTGAACACTGAAGCTTTCTTT. Protein product: CASSPRWVNTEAFF.

This clonotype was detected many times. This chain uses TRBV20-1 with TRBJ1-1; 8 bases are shared with TRBD1. The CDR3 covers 11 residues. Germline V gene lookup returns CDR1 DFQATT and CDR2 SNEGSKA (reference sequence). The CDR3 loop reads CRGQGNTEAFF. The CDR3, as DNA: TGCAGAGGACAGGGGAACACTGAAGCTTTCTTT.

This clonotype was seen repeatedly, ten times or more. The V gene is TRBV27, the J gene TRBJ2-1; D not certain. V gave up 2 bases and J gave up 0 bases, with 11 bases separating them. Germline V gene data show CDR1 as MNHEY and CDR2 as SMNVEV (reference sequence). CDR3 length equals 16 residues. The CDR3 nucleotides are TGTGCCAGCAGTTTAAGGCCCCTTAGCTCCTACAATGAGCAGTTCTTC. Its protein is CASSLRPLSSYNEQFF.

This clonotype was seen ten or more times. The chain has TRBV7-8 and TRBJ2-7, with D tentatively TRBD1 or TRBD2 (5 bases each). CDR1 SGHVS and CDR2 FQNEAQ come from the germline V gene. Trimming left V 5 bases short and J 0 bases short, with 17 bases between. The CDR3 contains 16 residues. The CDR3 here is CASSPEMGRSSYEQYF. Here the CDR3 DNA reads TGTGCCAGCAGCCCTGAAATGGGACGGAGCTCCTACGAGCAGTACTTC.

This clonotype was counted between two and nine times. The chain combines TRBV28 with TRBJ2-7; 8 bases are a match to TRBD2. This CDR3 is built from 15 residues. Losses at the gene ends were 1 base for V and 4 bases for J; bases not matched to a gene: 6. Germline V gene lookup returns CDR1 MDHEN and CDR2 SYDVKM. This CDR3 is CASSLFSGALYEQYF. The DNA of the CDR3 is TGTGCCAGCAGTTTATTTAGCGGGGCACTGTACGAGCAGTACTTC.

The chain employs TRBV19 and TRBJ2-3, with D perhaps TRBD1 (5 bases). The CDR3 runs to 16 residues. The V gene's germline CDR1 is LNHDA and CDR2 SQIVND (reference sequence). Trimming removed 4 bases at V and 6 bases at J, with 20 bases between. The CDR3 region has the DNA TGTGCCAGTAGTACAACCACGGACACGGCCAAGGATACGCAGTATTTT. Residues: CASSTTTDTAKDTQYF.

This clonotype came up many times. This chain uses TRBV5-1 with TRBJ2-2, with 10 bases identical to TRBD1. V lost 4 bases and J lost 7; bases outside the gene matches: 7. The CDR3 has 15 amino acids. The germline gives CDR1 SGHRS, CDR2 YFSETQ. CDR3 in DNA: TGCGCCAGCAGCCCGACAGGGGGCGCGAACGGGGAGCTGTTTTTT. Amino acid sequence: CASSPTGGANGELFF.

Details on this clonotype: This sequence may be a read error, since a much larger clone differs from it by one base. J is TRBJ2-5 and V is TRBV15; D gene ambiguous. CDR3 length: 15 amino acids. CDR1 and CDR2 (germline): LNHNV, YYDKDF (reference sequence). The CDR3: CATSRDHGPQETQCF. The CDR3 coding sequence is TGTGCCACCAGCAGAGATCACGGGCCCCAAGAGACCCAGTGCTTC. Drawing the rest from reference TRBV15 and TRBJ2-5, the complete variable domain is DAMVIQNPRYQVTQFGKPVTLSCSQTLNHNVMYWYQQKSSQAPKLLFHYYDKDFNNEADTPDNFQSRRPNTSFCFLDIRSPGLGDTAMYLCATSRDHGPQETQCFGPGTRLLVL.

The gene calls are TRBV11-2 and TRBJ2-3, with 8 bases identical to TRBD2. The ends lost 0 bases at V and 0 bases at J; junction bases unmatched: 8. Germline V gene sequence: CDR1 SGHAT, CDR2 FQNNGV. The CDR3 is 18 amino acids. The CDR3 region is CASSLDLSGRTSTDTQYF. For the CDR3, the DNA is TGTGCCAGCAGCTTAGATCTCAGCGGGAGAACTAGCACAGATACGCAGTATTTT.

This clonotype has ten or more counts. This sequence joins TRBV2 and TRBJ1-2, with D uncertain. The CDR3 loop spans 12 amino acids. The V end lost 7 bases, the J end lost 0 bases, and 6 bases lay between the germline ends. The germline CDR1 and CDR2 sequences are SNHLY and FYNNEI. CDR3 DNA: TGTGCCAGCATGCGAGCTAACTATGGCTACACCTTC. This encodes CASMRANYGYTF.

This clonotype was detected many times. The V and J genes are TRBV28 and TRBJ2-7, with D perhaps matching TRBD2 (6 bases). V dropped 8 bases and J dropped 1 base, with 18 bases sitting between them. The CDR3 is 15 residues long. From germline, CDR1 is MDHEN and CDR2 SYDVKM. For the CDR3, the DNA is TGTGCCAGCCTCGGGGGACGGTTGGGGTCCTACGAGCAGTACTTC. This encodes CASLGGRLGSYEQYF.

This clonotype showed up many times. The chain links TRBV27 to TRBJ2-1, with a tentative D call TRBD1 (5 bases). Per the germline V gene, CDR1 is MNHEY and CDR2 is SMNVEV (reference sequence). The V end was cut by 5 bases, the J end by 8 bases, with 16 bases between. The CDR3 totals 14 residues. DNA of the CDR3: TGTGCCAGCAGTAAGGGGATCCAATTTGATGAGCAGTTCTTC. It specifies CASSKGIQFDEQFF.

Comment on this clonotype: With a much larger clone just one base away, this may be a read error. The chain joins TRBV3-2 to TRBJ1-2. TRBV3-2 is a pseudogene. CDR3 length equals 12 residues. CDR3 protein: CASSHGGIGYTF. In nucleotides, the CDR3 is TGTGCCAGCAGCCACGGAGGCATTGGCTACACCTTC.

In this sample, this clonotype turned up a few times. The CDR3 region has the DNA TGTGCCAGCGGCAGGTCGCCTGAAGCTTTCTTT. Translation gives CASGRSPEAFF. The chain combines TRBV7-8 with TRBJ1-1; D gene ambiguous. The CDR3 runs 11 residues. Trimming stripped 8 bases from V and 6 bases from J, with 10 bases between. Germline V gene sequence: CDR1 SGHVS, CDR2 FQNEAQ.

This clonotype was counted only a few times. The V call is TRBV4-2, the J call TRBJ1-4; D ambiguous. This CDR3 region has 15 residues. Germline V CDR1 and CDR2: LGHNA, YNFKEQ. V was cut by 0 bases and J by 5 bases, with 10 bases left in between. The CDR3 DNA reads as TGTGCCAGCAGCCAAGATGCGGGGAGGAATGAAAAACTGTTTTTT. Its translation is CASSQDAGRNEKLFF.

The chain combines TRBV7-6 with TRBJ2-7, with TRBD2 matching 13 bases. The V segment lost 5 bases and the J segment 5 bases; nucleotides outside the gene matches: 9. The CDR3 is made up of 16 amino acids. CDR1 and CDR2 (germline): SGHVS, FNYEAQ. Written as DNA, the CDR3 is TGTGCCAGCAGCACTCTTCGACTAGCGGGAGGTCACGAGCAGTACTTC. This gives the protein CASSTLRLAGGHEQYF.

This clonotype was observed a handful of times. The chain couples TRBV9 to TRBJ2-5; TRBD2 agrees at 8 bases. Germline V gene sequence: CDR1 SGDLS, CDR2 YYNGEE. Trimming cost V 4 bases and J 2 bases; bases outside gene matches: 10. The CDR3 is 16 amino acids. DNA of the CDR3: TGTGCCAGCAGCCCTCGGACTAGCTCATCGCAAGAGACCCAGTACTTC. Amino acids: CASSPRTSSSQETQYF.

This clonotype was observed many times. The chain is built from TRBV2 and TRBJ1-2; D is perhaps TRBD1 (5 bases). Trimming took off 7 bases at V and 3 bases at J, with 15 bases between the two ends. CDR1 is SNHLY, CDR2 FYNNEI, per germline. The CDR3 contains 14 residues. CDR3 sequence (DNA): TGTGCCAGCACTAGGGACGGGCGTGACTATGGCTACACCTTC. The encoded protein is CASTRDGRDYGYTF.

This clonotype was detected a few times. The chain employs TRBV6-1 and TRBJ2-7; TRBD1 matches 9 bases. CDR1 and CDR2 (germline): MNHNS, SASEGT. This CDR3 spans 14 amino acids. After removal of 6 bases from V and 3 bases from J, the junction contained 6 bases not matched to a gene. The CDR3 loop reads CASRRDRALYEQYF. CDR3 bases: TGTGCCAGCAGAAGGGACAGGGCGCTCTACGAGCAGTACTTC.

The chain has TRBV19 and TRBJ1-2, with TRBD1 matching 8 bases. The CDR3 sequence is 18 residues long. The germline CDR1 and CDR2 sequences are LNHDA and SQIVND (reference sequence). The V segment lost 3 bases and the J segment 5 bases; nucleotides outside the gene matches: 17. CDR3 amino acids: CASSIGGGAGGERYGYTF. The CDR3 DNA is TGTGCCAGTAGTATCGGCGGGGGAGCAGGGGGCGAACGGTATGGCTACACCTTC.

This clonotype was seen repeatedly, ten times or more. This chain links TRBV13 with TRBJ2-5; D not certain. Per germline, CDR1 PRHDT and CDR2 FYEKMQ (reference sequence). V shed 5 bases and J shed 4 bases, with 11 bases lying between them. The CDR3 extends over 13 amino acids. As DNA, the CDR3 is TGTGCCAGCAGCCGGTTTCCTCGAGAGACCCAGTACTTC. Its protein product is CASSRFPRETQYF.

Only a few counts were recorded for this clonotype. A much larger clonotype is one base distant, so this may be a read error. The V gene is TRBV5-1, the J gene TRBJ2-3; D not certain. The V gene lost 5 bases and the J gene lost 2 bases, with 6 bases spanning the gap. This CDR3 is 12 amino acids long. CDR1 SGHRS and CDR2 YFSETQ come from the germline V gene. CDR3 sequence (DNA): TGCGCCAGCAGGTGGTCCACAGATACGCAGTATTTT. As protein: CASRWSTDTQYF.

Many counts were recorded for this clonotype. The gene calls are TRBV28 and TRBJ1-2; no reliable D call. V shed 2 bases and J shed 2 bases, with 9 bases lying between them. The CDR3 is 14 residues long. Germline CDR1 reads MDHEN; CDR2 reads SYDVKM. The CDR3 here is CASSLGHSNYGYTF. CDR3 coding DNA: TGTGCCAGCAGTTTAGGTCACTCCAACTATGGCTACACCTTC.

This clonotype was observed many times. The rearrangement joins TRBV7-8 to TRBJ1-2; D is perhaps TRBD1 (5 bases). Germline values: CDR1 SGHVS, CDR2 FQNEAQ. This CDR3 region has 15 residues. The V end lost 5 bases, the J end lost 0 bases, and 13 bases lay between the germline ends. The CDR3 reads CASSLNTGANYGYTF. The CDR3 nucleotides are TGTGCCAGCAGCCTAAACACAGGAGCTAACTATGGCTACACCTTC.